The 9 T cell receptor beta chains reported below all come from one sample, sequenced in a study of T cell repertoires in cytomegalovirus infection (dated by TCRdb to about 2019). Instrument on record: Illumina HiSeq 1500. TCRdb's own reprocessing of the public reads used fastp at Q25 and MiXCR and kept productive beta chains. Rows with a matching CDR3 protein are joined into one entry that keeps the most common DNA and genes. Within this sample are about 190,000 distinct CDR3 sequences, with 8.5% to 10% of them counted one time only. Approximately 4.3% of the sample lies in the top ten. The sample comprised PBMCs. These receptors originate from a human donor in good health (CMV status not recorded). Some clones in this sample may be carry-over from other donors' samples.

The sample holds many counts of this clonotype. This sequence joins TRBV7-2 and TRBJ1-2; no firm D call. Germline CDR1 reads SGHTA; CDR2 reads FQGNSA. The CDR3 is made up of 14 amino acids. The V and J ends lost 3 bases and 4 bases respectively, with 12 bases between them. The CDR3 here is CASSFLTESYGYTF. DNA of the CDR3: TGTGCCAGCAGCTTCCTAACGGAGAGCTATGGCTACACCTTC.

In its sample, this clonotype was seen a few times. The chain combines TRBV9 with TRBJ2-3, with D tentatively TRBD1 (5 bases). The CDR3 runs 15 residues. The V and J ends lost 4 bases and 5 bases respectively, with 17 bases between them. Germline V gene sequence: CDR1 SGDLS, CDR2 YYNGEE. CDR3 amino acids: CASSQMTVGRDTQYF. As DNA, the CDR3 is TGTGCCAGCAGCCAGATGACAGTCGGTAGAGATACGCAGTATTTT.

This clonotype was recorded many times. V is TRBV10-3 and J is TRBJ1-6, with TRBD1 matching 9 bases. The V segment lost 0 bases and the J segment 7 bases; nucleotides outside the gene matches: 7. This CDR3 contains 17 residues. Germline V gene lookup returns CDR1 ENHRY and CDR2 SYGVKD. The CDR3 is CAISESLTTGGNSPLHF. In DNA, the CDR3 is TGTGCCATCAGTGAGTCACTAACGACAGGGGGAAATTCACCCCTCCACTTT.

V is TRBV20-1 and J is TRBJ2-5, with unresolved D. Trimming removed 1 base at V and 0 bases at J, with 9 bases between. The CDR3 spans 14 residues. Germline V gene lookup returns CDR1 DFQATT and CDR2 SNEGSKA (reference sequence). The CDR3 is CSARVTSHQETQYF. The CDR3, as DNA: TGCAGTGCTAGAGTAACGAGCCACCAAGAGACCCAGTACTTC.

This clonotype was observed many times. The chain combines TRBV7-2 with TRBJ1-4, with D possibly TRBD1 on 6 matching bases. Per the germline V gene, CDR1 is SGHTA and CDR2 is FQGNSA. This CDR3 region has 14 residues. Trimming pared 2 bases from V and 7 bases from J, leaving 11 bases between. The CDR3 is CASSLRGGVEKLFF. CDR3 DNA sequence: TGTGCCAGCAGCTTACGGGGGGGCGTTGAAAAACTGTTTTTT.

This clonotype has a handful of counts. The V and J genes are TRBV4-3 and TRBJ2-7, with D uncertain. Germline V gene sequence: CDR1 LGHNA, CDR2 YSLEER. CDR3 length: 13 amino acids. Trimming left V 0 bases short and J 4 bases short, with 7 bases between. The CDR3 DNA is TGCGCCAGCAGCCAAGATCTTCCGTACGAGCAGTACTTC. Its protein is CASSQDLPYEQYF.

This clonotype has only a few counts. The chain combines TRBV20-1 with TRBJ1-6; D is perhaps TRBD1 (6 bases). Trimming cost V 6 bases and J 7 bases, with 19 bases left between them. CDR1 DFQATT and CDR2 SNEGSKA come from the germline V gene (reference sequence). The CDR3 covers 15 residues. CDR3 DNA sequence: TGCAGTGCGGGGGAACCTTGGGACAACAATTCACCCCTCCACTTT. Its protein is CSAGEPWDNNSPLHF.

The sample holds many counts of this clonotype. The CDR3 sequence: CASVSNPWGTGETQYF. CDR3 nucleotides: TGTGCCAGCGTCTCCAACCCATGGGGAACGGGAGAGACCCAGTACTTC. This chain joins TRBV7-8 and TRBJ2-5; no clear D gene. Germline CDR1 SGHVS, CDR2 FQNEAQ. This CDR3 spans 16 amino acids. The ends were cut back, 8 bases at V and 4 bases at J, with 23 bases in the middle.

Comment on this clonotype: A much larger clone lies a single base off, so this may be a read error. The chain is built from TRBV28 and TRBJ2-7; TRBD2 matches at 7 bases. CDR1 and CDR2 (germline): MDHEN, SYDVKM. Losses at the gene ends were 7 bases for V and 0 bases for J; bases not matched to a gene: 6. This CDR3 region has 14 residues. CDR3 bases: TGTGCCAGCATTCTAGCGGCTAGCTCCTACGAGCAGTACTTC. It specifies CASILAASSYEQYF.